This entry describes one T cell receptor (beta chain). The sample comes from a study of blood T cell repertoires in COVID-19. Study in general: Acute and convalescent COVID-19 samples came from the United States, Italy and Spain. Nucleic acid was either cDNA or gDNA, and it came from T cells, B-cell-depleted T cells, or PBMCs.

Per the authors' pipeline: Cell counts per sample came from amplifying reference gene primers. Profiled with immunoSEQ multiplex PCR; TCRdb holds only in-frame clones, not every one. V and J calls and clone size are as listed in that table; D and trimming were resolved from the DNA. The sample has about 150,000 clones; 80% are singletons. The J segment lost 3 bases and the V segment lost 7 bases, leaving 12 bases of the junction unmatched. This CDR3 has 16 amino acids. CDR1 is LGHDT and CDR2 is YNNKEL in the germline V gene (reference sequence). V is TRBV3-1 (or the pseudogene TRBV3-2) and J is TRBJ2-1; 7 nucleotides agree with TRBD1. Material for sequencing was peripheral blood. The TCR sequence derives from a man in his fifties or sixties with acute or convalescent COVID-19. The CDR3 DNA sequence: TGTGCCAGCATCCTACGAAGGGACAGCAACTACAATGAGCAGTTCTTC. It encodes CASILRRDSNYNEQFF.